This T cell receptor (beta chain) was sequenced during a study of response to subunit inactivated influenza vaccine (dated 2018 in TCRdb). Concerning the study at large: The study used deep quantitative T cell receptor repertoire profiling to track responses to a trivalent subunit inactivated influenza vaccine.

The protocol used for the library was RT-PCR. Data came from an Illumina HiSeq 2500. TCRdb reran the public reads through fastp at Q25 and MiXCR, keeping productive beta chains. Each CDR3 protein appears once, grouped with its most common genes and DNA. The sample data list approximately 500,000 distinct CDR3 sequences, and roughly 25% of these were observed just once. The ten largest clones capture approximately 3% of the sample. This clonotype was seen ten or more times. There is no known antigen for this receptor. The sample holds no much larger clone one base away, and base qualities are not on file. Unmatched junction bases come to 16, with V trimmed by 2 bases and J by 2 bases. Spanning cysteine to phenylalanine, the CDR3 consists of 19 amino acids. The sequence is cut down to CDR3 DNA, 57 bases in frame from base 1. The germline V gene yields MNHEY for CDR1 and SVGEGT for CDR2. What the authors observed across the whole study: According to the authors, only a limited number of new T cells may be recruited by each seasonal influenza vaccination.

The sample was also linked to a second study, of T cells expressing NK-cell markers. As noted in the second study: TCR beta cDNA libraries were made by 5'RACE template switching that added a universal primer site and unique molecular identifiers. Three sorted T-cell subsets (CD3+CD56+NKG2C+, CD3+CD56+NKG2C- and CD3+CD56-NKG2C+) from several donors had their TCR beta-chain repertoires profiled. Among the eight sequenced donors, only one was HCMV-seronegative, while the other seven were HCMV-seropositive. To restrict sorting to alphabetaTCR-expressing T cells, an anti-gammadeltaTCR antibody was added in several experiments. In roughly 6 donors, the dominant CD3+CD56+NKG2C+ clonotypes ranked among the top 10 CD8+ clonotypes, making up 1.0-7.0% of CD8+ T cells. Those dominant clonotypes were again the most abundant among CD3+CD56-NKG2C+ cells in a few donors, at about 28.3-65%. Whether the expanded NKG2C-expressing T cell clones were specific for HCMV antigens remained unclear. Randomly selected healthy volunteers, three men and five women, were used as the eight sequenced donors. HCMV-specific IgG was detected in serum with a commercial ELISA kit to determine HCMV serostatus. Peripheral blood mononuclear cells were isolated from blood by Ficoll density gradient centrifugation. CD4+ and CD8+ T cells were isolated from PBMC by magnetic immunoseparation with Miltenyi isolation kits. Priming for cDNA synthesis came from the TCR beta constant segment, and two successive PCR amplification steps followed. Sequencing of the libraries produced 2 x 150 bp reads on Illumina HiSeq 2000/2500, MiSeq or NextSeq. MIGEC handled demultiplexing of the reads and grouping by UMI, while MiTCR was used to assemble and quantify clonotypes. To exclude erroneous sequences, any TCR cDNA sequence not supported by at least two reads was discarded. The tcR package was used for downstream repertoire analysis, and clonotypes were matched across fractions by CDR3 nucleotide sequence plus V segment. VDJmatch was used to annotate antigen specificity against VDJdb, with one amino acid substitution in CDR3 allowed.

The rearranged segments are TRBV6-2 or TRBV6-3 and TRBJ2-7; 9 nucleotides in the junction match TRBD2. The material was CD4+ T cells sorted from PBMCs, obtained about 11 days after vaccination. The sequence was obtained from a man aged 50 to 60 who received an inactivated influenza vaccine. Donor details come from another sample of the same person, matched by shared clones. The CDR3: CASSYAPTIAGVLTYEQYF. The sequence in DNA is TGTGCCAGCAGTTACGCGCCGACCATAGCGGGGGTCCTGACCTACGAGCAGTACTTC.